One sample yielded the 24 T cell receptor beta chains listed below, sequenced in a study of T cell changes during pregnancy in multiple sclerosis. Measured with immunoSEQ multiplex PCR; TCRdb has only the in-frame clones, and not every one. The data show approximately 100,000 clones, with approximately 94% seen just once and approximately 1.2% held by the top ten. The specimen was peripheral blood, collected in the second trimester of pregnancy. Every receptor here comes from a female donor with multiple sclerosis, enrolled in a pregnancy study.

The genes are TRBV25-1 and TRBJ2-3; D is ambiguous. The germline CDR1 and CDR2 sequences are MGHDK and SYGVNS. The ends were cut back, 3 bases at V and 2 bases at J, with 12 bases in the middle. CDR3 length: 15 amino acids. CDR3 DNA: TGTGCCAGCAGTGAGGCGCAACAGCTCACAGATACGCAGTATTTT. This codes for CASSEAQQLTDTQYF. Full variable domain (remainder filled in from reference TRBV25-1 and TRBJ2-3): EADIYQTPRYLVIGTGKKITLECSQTMGHDKMYWYQQDPGMELHLIHYSYGVNSTEKGDLSSESTVSRIRTEHFPLTLESARPSHTSQYLCASSEAQQLTDTQYFGPGTRLTVL.

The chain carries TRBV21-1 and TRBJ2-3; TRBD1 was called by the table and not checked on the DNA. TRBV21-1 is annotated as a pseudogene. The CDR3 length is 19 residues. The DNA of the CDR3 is TGTGCCAGCAGCAAAGAGGAGGCAGGGGGCAATCCTAGCACAGATACGCAGTATTTT. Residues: CASSKEEAGGNPSTDTQYF.

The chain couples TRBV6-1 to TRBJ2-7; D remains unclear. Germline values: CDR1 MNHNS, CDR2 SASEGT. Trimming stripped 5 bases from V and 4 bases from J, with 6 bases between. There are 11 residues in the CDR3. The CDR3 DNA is TGTGCCAGCAGTTCAGTGTACGAGCAGTACTTC. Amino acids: CASSSVYEQYF.

The CDR3 is CASSVGDSWTSGDDTQYF. In DNA form, the CDR3 reads TGTGCCAGCAGCGTAGGGGACAGTTGGACTAGCGGGGATGATACGCAGTATTTT. The V call is TRBV9, the J call TRBJ2-3; 12 nucleotides line up with TRBD2. The CDR3 length is 18 residues. The ends lost 0 bases at V and 6 bases at J; junction bases unmatched: 11. Germline assignment: CDR1 SGDLS and CDR2 YYNGEE.

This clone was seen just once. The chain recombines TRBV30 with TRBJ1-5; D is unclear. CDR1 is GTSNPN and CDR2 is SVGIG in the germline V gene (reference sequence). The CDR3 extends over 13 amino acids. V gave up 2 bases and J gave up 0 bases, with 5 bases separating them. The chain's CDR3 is CAWSLSSNQPQHF. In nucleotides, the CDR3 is TGTGCCTGGAGTCTCAGTAGCAATCAGCCCCAGCATTTT.

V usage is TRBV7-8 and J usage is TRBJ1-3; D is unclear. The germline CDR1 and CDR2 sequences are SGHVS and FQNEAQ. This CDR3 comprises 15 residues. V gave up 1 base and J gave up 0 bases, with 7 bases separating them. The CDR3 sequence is CASSLGAGSGNTIYF. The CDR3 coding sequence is TGTGCCAGCAGCTTAGGGGCAGGCTCTGGAAACACCATATATTTT.

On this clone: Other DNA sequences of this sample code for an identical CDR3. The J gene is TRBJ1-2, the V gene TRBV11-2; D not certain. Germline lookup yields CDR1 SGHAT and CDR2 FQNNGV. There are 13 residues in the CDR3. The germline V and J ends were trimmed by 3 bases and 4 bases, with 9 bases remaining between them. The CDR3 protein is CASSLAGFYGYTF. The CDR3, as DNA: TGTGCCAGCAGCTTGGCAGGCTTCTATGGCTACACCTTC.

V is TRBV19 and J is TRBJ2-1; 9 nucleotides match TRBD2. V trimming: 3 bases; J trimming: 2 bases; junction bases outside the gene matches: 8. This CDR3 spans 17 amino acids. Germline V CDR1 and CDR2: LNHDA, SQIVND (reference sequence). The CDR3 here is CASSMEGAGGPYNEQFF. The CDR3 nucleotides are TGTGCCAGTAGTATGGAGGGGGCGGGGGGGCCCTACAATGAGCAGTTCTTC.

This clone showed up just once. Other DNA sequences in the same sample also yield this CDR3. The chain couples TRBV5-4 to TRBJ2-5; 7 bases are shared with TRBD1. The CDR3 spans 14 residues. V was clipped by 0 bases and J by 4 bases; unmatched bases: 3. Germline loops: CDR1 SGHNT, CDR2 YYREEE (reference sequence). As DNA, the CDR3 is TGTGCCAGCAGCTTGGGACAGGGTAGAGAGACCCAGTACTTC. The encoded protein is CASSLGQGRETQYF.

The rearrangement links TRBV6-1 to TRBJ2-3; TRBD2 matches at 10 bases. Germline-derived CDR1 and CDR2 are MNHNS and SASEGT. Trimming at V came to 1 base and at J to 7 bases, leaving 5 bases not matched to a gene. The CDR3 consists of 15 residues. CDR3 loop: CASSEEAGGLYTQYF. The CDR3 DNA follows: TGTGCCAGCAGTGAAGAAGCGGGGGGGCTTTATACGCAGTATTTT.

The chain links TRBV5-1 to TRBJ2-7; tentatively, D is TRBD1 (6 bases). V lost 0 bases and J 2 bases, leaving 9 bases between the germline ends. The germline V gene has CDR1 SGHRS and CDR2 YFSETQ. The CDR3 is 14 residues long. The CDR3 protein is CASSLAGTTYEQYF. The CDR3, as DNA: TGCGCCAGCAGCTTGGCGGGGACAACCTACGAGCAGTACTTC.

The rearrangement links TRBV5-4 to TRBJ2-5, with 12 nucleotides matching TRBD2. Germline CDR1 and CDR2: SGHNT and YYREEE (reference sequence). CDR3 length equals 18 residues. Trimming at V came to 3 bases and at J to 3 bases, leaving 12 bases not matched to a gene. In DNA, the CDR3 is TGTGCCAGCAGCTCGGGACTAGCGGGCCGGACTCCCAAAGAGACCCAGTACTTC. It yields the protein CASSSGLAGRTPKETQYF.

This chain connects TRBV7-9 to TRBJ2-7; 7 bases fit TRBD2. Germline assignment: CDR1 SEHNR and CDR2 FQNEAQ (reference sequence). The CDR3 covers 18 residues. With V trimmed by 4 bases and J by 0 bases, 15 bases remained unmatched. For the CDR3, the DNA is TGTGCCAGCAGCTCCCAAAAGGTCCCAGGGAGGGCCTCCTACGAGCAGTACTTC. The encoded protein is CASSSQKVPGRASYEQYF.

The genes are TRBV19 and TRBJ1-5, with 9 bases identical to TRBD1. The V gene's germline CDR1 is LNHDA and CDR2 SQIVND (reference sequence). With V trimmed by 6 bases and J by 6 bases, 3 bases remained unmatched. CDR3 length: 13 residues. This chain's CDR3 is CASSGDRAQPQHF. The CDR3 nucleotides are TGTGCCAGTAGCGGGGACAGGGCTCAGCCCCAGCATTTT.

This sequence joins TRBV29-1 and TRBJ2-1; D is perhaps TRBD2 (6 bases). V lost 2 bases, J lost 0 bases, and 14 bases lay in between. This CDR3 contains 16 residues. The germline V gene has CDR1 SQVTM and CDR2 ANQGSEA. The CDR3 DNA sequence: TGCAGCGTTGAAAGGCAGCTGGGAGGCTCCTACAATGAGCAGTTCTTC. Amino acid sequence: CSVERQLGGSYNEQFF.

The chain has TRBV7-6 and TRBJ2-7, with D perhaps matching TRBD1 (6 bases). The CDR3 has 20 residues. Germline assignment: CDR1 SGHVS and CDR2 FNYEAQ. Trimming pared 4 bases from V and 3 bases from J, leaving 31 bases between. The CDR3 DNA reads TGTGCCAGCAGCTCCCTCGTAGGGACACCCCGGCAACGACCTCACTACGAGCAGTACTTC. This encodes CASSSLVGTPRQRPHYEQYF.

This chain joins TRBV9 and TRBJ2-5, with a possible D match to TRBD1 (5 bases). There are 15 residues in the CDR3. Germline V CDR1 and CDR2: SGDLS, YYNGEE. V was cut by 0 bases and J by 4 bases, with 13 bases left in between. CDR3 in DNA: TGTGCCAGCAGCGTAGGGCAGGGCGTTAGAGAGACCCAGTACTTC. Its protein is CASSVGQGVRETQYF.

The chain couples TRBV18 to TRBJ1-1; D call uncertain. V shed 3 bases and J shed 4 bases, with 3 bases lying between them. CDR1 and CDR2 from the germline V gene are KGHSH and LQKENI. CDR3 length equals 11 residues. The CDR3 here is CASSPGTEAFF. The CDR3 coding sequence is TGTGCCAGCTCACCCGGCACTGAAGCTTTCTTT. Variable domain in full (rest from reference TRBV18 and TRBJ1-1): NAGVMQNPRHLVRRRGQEARLRCSPMKGHSHVYWYRQLPEEGLKFMVYLQKENIIDESGMPKERFSAEFPKEGPSILRIQQVVRGDSAAYFCASSPGTEAFFGQGTRLTVV.

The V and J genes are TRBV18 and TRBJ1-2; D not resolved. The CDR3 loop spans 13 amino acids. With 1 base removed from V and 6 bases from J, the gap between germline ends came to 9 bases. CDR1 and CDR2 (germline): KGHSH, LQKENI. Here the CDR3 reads CASSPQKGDGYTF. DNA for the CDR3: TGTGCCAGCTCACCACAGAAGGGAGATGGCTACACCTTC. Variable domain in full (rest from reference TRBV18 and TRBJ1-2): NAGVMQNPRHLVRRRGQEARLRCSPMKGHSHVYWYRQLPEEGLKFMVYLQKENIIDESGMPKERFSAEFPKEGPSILRIQQVVRGDSAAYFCASSPQKGDGYTFGSGTRLTVV.

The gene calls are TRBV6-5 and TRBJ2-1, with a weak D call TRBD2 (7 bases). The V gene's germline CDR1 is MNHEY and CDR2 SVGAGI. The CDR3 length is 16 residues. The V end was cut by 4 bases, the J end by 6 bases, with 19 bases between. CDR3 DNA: TGTGCCAGCAGTTCGGGGGGCGAAGGACTACTCAATGAGCAGTTCTTC. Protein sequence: CASSSGGEGLLNEQFF.

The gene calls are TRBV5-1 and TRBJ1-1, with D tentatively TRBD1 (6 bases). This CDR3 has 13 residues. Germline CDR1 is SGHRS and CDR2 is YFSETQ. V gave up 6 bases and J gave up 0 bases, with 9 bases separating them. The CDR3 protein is CASKRDMNTEAFF. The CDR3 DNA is TGCGCCAGCAAGCGGGACATGAACACTGAAGCTTTCTTT.

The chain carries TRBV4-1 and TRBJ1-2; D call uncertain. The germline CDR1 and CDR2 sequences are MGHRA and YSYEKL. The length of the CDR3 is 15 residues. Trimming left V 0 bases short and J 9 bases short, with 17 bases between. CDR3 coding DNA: TGCGCCAGCAGCCAAGATCTTCAGGACTCTTGGAGCTACACCTTC. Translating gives CASSQDLQDSWSYTF.

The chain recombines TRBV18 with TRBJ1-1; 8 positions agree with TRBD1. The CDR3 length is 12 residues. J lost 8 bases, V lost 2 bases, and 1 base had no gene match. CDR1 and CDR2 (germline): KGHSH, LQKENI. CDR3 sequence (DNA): TGTGCCAGCTCACCAAGGACAGGGGAAGCTTTCTTT. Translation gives CASSPRTGEAFF.

Written as DNA, the CDR3 is TGCAGCGTTAGAGAGTCCAATTCACCCCTCCACTTT. It codes for CSVRESNSPLHF. J is TRBJ1-6 and V is TRBV29-1; no clear D gene. V was shortened by 5 bases and J by 7 bases, with 9 bases between the two germline ends. Looked up from germline, CDR1 is SQVTM and CDR2 is ANQGSEA. The CDR3 has 12 amino acids. Full variable domain (rest looked up from reference TRBV29-1 and TRBJ1-6): SAVISQKPSRDICQRGTSLTIQCQVDSQVTMMFWYRQQPGQSLTLIATANQGSEATYESGFVIDKFPISRPNLTFSTLTVSNMSPEDSSIYLCSVRESNSPLHFGNGTRLTVT.